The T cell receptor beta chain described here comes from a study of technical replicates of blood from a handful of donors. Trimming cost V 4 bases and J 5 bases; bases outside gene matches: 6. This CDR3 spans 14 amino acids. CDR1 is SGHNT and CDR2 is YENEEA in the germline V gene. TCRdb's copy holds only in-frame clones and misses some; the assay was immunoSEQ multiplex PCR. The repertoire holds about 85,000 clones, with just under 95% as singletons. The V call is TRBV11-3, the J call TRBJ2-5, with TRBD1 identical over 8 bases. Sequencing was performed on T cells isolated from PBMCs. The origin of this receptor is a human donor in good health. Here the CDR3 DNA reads TGTGCCAGCAGCTCCCCGGACAGGGCGGAGACCCAGTACTTC. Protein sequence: CASSSPDRAETQYF.